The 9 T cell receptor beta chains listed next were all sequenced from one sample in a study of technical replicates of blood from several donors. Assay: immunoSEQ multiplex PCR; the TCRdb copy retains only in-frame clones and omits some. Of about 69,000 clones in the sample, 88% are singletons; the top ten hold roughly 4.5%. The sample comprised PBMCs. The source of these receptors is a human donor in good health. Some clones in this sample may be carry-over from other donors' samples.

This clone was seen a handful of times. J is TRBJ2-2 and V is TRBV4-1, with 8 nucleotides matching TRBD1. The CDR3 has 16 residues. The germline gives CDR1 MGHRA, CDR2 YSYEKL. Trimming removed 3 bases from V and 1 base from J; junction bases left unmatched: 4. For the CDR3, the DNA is TGCGCCAGCAGCCAGACGGACAGGGAGAACACCGGGGAGCTGTTTTTT. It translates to CASSQTDRENTGELFF.

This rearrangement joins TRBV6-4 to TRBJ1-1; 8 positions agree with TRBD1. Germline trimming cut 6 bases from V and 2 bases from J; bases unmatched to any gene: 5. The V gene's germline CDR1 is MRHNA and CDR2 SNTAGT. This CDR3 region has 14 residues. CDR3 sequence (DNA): TGTGCCAGCAGCCCCGGGACAGGCAACACTGAAGCTTTCTTT. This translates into CASSPGTGNTEAFF.

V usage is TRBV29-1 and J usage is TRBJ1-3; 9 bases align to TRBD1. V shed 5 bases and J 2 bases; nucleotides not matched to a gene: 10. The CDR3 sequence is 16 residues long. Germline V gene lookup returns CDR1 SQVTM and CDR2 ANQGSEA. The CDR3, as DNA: TGCAGCGTTCAGTATAAACAGGGGGCAGCTGGAAACACCATATATTTT. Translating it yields CSVQYKQGAAGNTIYF.

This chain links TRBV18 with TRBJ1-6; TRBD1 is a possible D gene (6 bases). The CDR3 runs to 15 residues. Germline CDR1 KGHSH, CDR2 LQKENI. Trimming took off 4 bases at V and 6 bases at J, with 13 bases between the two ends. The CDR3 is CASSRGQLSNSPLHF. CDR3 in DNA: TGTGCCAGCTCACGAGGACAGCTTAGTAATTCACCCCTCCACTTT. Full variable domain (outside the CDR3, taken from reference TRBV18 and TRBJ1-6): NAGVMQNPRHLVRRRGQEARLRCSPMKGHSHVYWYRQLPEEGLKFMVYLQKENIIDESGMPKERFSAEFPKEGPSILRIQQVVRGDSAAYFCASSRGQLSNSPLHFGNGTRLTVT.

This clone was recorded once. The DNA of the CDR3 is TGTGCCAGCAGCTCAGAAGAATGGGTTTGGGAGGAGGCTGAAGCTTTCTTT. Protein product: CASSSEEWVWEEAEAFF. This chain joins TRBV7-2 and TRBJ1-1; no definite D call. The CDR3 is 17 amino acids. V dropped 4 bases and J dropped 6 bases, with 24 bases sitting between them. The germline V gene has CDR1 SGHTA and CDR2 FQGNSA. The full variable domain, in which reference TRBV7-2 and TRBJ1-1 provide the parts outside the CDR3, is GAGVSQSPSNKVTEKGKDVELRCDPISGHTALYWYRQSLGQGLEFLIYFQGNSAPDKSGLPSDRFSAERTGGSVSTLTIQRTQQEDSAVYLCASSSEEWVWEEAEAFFGQGTRLTVV.

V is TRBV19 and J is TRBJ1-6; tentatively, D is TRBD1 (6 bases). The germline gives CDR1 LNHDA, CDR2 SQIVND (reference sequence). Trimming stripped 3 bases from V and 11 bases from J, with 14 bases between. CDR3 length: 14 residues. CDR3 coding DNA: TGTGCCAGTAGTATCGCACAGGGTCAAACACCCCTCCACTTT. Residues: CASSIAQGQTPLHF.

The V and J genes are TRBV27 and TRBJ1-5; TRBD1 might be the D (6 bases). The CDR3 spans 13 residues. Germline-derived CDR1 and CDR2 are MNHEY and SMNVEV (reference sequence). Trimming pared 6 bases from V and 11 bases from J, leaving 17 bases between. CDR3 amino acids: CASRKVGASAQHF. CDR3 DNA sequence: TGTGCCAGCAGGAAAGTGGGGGCAAGTGCCCAGCATTTT.

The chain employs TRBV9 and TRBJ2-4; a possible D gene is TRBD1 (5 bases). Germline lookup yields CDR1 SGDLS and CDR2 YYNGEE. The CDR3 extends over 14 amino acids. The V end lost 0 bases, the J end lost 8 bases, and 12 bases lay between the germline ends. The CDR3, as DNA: TGTGCCAGCAGCGTAGTTTCAGGGAACGACATTCAGTACTTC. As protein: CASSVVSGNDIQYF.

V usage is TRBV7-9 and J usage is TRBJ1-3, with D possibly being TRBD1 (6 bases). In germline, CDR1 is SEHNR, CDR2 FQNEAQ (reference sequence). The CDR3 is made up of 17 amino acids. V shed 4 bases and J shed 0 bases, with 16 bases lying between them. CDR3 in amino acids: CASSSAEGQISGNTIYF. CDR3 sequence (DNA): TGTGCCAGCAGCTCCGCCGAAGGACAGATCTCTGGAAACACCATATATTTT. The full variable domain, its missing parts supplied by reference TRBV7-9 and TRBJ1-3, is DTGVSQNPRHKITKRGQNVTFRCDPISEHNRLYWYRQTLGQGPEFLTYFQNEAQLEKSRLLSDRFSAERPKGSFSTLEIQRTEQGDSAMYLCASSSAEGQISGNTIYFGEGSWLTVV.